The clone carrying this TCR beta chain came up many times. Its antigen is as yet unknown. TCRdb recomputed calls from the RACE reads with MiXCR, one row per CDR3 protein. Among about 70,000 distinct CDR3 sequences listed, over 7.5% were seen once. This sample was included in a study of human T cells and chemical hapten exposure. As for the study in general: Patients had diphenylcyclopropenone applied to the scalp weekly throughout the approximately 22-week study.

Overall study results and limits: Alopecia was present in the donors, so their immune response may differ from healthy people's. The number of TCRs over 1 in 1000 frequency stayed unchanged after DPC.

The germline gives CDR1 KGHDR, CDR2 SFDVKD. The CDR3 extends over 17 amino acids. The V segment lost 4 bases and the J segment 6 bases; nucleotides outside the gene matches: 10. The time point: patch test 1, 2 weeks after DPC sensitization. Treatment indicated: therapeutic diphenylcyclopropenone sensitization with weekly scalp DPC. Specimen: whole blood, collected in connection with sensitization to the hapten diphenylcyclopropenone (DPC). The chain has TRBV24-1 and TRBJ2-1; 11 bases align to TRBD2. This TCR was sampled from a woman aged 40-49 years with alopecia areata. Some clones in this sample may be carry-over from other donors' samples. CDR3 sequence: CATSDIKGLAGTNEQFF. The CDR3 DNA reads as TGTGCCACCAGTGACATAAAAGGACTAGCGGGCACCAATGAGCAGTTCTTC.